The T cell receptor (beta chain) under discussion was sequenced for a study of blood T cell repertoires in COVID-19. Germline V CDR1 and CDR2: SEHNR, FQNEAQ (reference sequence). The CDR3 length is 15 residues. The junction had 2 bases not matched to a gene; V was cut back by 1 base and J by 4 bases. Repertoires were generated with immunoSEQ multiplex PCR, while TCRdb's copy carries only in-frame clones and drops some. The sample includes fewer than 200,000 clones, about 80% of them seen just once. This clone is a singleton in its sample. The receptor was isolated from a man aged 70 or older with active or convalescent COVID-19. Source material: peripheral blood. J is TRBJ1-5 and V is TRBV7-9; 9 bases are a match to TRBD1. The CDR3 nucleotides are TGTGCCAGCAGCTTAGGGACAGGGGAGAATCAGCCCCAGCATTTT. It is translated as CASSLGTGENQPQHF.